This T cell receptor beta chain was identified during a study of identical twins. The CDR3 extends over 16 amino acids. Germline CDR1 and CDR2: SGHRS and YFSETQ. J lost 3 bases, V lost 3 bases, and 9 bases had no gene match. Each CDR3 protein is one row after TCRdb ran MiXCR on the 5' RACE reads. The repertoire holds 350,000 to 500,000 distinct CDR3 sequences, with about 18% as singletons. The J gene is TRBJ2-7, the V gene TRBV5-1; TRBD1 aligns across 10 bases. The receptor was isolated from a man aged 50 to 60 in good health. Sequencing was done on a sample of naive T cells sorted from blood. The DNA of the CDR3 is TGCGCCAGCAGCTCGCCGGACAGGGGGAGAATCTACGAGCAGTACTTC. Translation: CASSSPDRGRIYEQYF.